This record looks at one T cell receptor (beta chain) sequence and its context. The antigen is unknown. The CDR3 length is 12 residues. Germline CDR1 reads ENHRY; CDR2 reads SYGVKD. V was trimmed by 7 bases and J by 0 bases, leaving 7 bases between them. These data originate in a study of CD8 T cells in ankylosing spondylitis. Study-wide results and limits: It appeared that ankylosing spondylitis blood was characterized by a TCR beta motif of eight highly homologous variants. Reports say disease-linked clones showed up significantly more in matched ankylosing spondylitis synovial fluid. Earlier literature documents some of the motif variants in reactive arthritis synovial fluid and blood.

Using quantitative 5'-RACE with molecular barcodes, the authors made TCR beta libraries. TCRdb recomputed calls from the 5' RACE reads with MiXCR, one row per CDR3 protein. Of roughly 490,000 distinct CDR3 sequences in the sample, about 5.2% were seen once. V and J are TRBV10-3 and TRBJ2-7; D ambiguous. The sample taken for sequencing was blood, either unsorted or a sorted T cell fraction (not recorded which). The receptor was isolated from a male donor with ankylosing spondylitis. The CDR3 DNA follows: TGTGCCATCAATAACAGCTCCTACGAGCAGTACTTC. The encoded protein is CAINNSSYEQYF.